This T cell receptor beta chain derives from a study of brain T cells in children with intractable seizures. On this clone: The antigen is not known. A junction boundary mismatches the germline segment, possibly from a read error.

Study-level results: Viral specificity was inferred only from CDR3 similarity; HCMV serostatus was unknown.

Surgery cases with the highest brain T cell transcript signatures were chosen for sequencing. Germline values: CDR1 SGHRS, CDR2 YFSETQ. This CDR3 has 17 residues. Some clones are missing from TCRdb's copy, which holds only in-frame ones; the method was immunoSEQ multiplex PCR. The table shows roughly 120,000 clones, with 94% occurring only once. J is TRBJ2-1 and V is TRBV5-1; 13 nucleotides line up with TRBD2. The material was peripheral blood, obtained at surgery. The TCR originated in a boy younger than two with hemimegalencephaly and intractable seizures. The CDR3 coding sequence is TGCGCCAGCAGCCCGGGACTAGCGGGATCCCATTACAGTGAGCAGTTCTTC. Amino acid sequence: CASSPGLAGSHYSEQFF.